The subject of this entry is one T cell receptor (beta chain). The junction and the germline gene differ at one end; a read error may be behind it. The data are from a study of tumor and adjacent non-tumor tissue in lung cancer. This sample's RNA came from whole unsorted tissue. This non-tumor lung sample came from over 3 cm beyond the tumor edge. The CDR3 covers 16 residues. Looked up from germline, CDR1 is MNHNS and CDR2 is SASEGT. TCRbeta libraries were built with three rounds of nested PCR, modified from ARM-PCR. Using its own MiXCR run on the multiplex PCR reads, TCRdb lists one record per CDR3 protein. The sample has 80,000 to 130,000 distinct CDR3 sequences, around three fifths seen once; the top ten hold about 19%.

The V call is TRBV6-1, the J call TRBJ2-1; 12 bases are a match to TRBD2. This receptor was identified in a man younger than 45 with non-small cell lung cancer. Sequences were obtained from distant non-tumor lung tissue. The CDR3 loop is CASSSKTSGRSNEQFF. CDR3 bases: TGTGCCAGCAGTAGCAAGACTAGCGGGAGATCCAATGAGCAGTTTTTC.